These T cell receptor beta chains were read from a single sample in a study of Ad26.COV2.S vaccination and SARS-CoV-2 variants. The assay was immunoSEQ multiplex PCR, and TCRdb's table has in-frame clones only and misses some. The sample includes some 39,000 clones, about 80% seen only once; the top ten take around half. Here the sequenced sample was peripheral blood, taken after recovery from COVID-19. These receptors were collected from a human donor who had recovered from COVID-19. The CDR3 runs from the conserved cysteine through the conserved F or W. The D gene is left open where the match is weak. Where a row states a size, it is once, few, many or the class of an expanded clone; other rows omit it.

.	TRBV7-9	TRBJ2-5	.	TGTGCCAGCAGCTTAGGGGGTCCGGAGACCCAGTACTTC	CASSLGGPETQYF
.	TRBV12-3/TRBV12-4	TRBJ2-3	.	TGTGCCAGCAGTCAGAGGCCAGATACGCAGTATTTT	CASSQRPDTQYF
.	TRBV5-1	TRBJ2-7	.	TGCGCCAGCAGCTTGGCCGGGAACTACGAGCAGTACTTC	CASSLAGNYEQYF
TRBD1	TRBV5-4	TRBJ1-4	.	TGTGCCAGCAGCTCGAGACAGGGAGATGAAAAACTGTTTTTT	CASSSRQGDEKLFF
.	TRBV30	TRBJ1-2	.	TGTGCCTGGAGTGCGCCTCAGGGAGGTGGCTACACCTTC	CAWSAPQGGGYTF
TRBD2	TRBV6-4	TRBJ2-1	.	TGTGCCAGCAGTGAAGGTCGGGGGGGATACAATGAGCAGTTCTTC	CASSEGRGGYNEQFF
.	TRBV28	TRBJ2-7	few	TGTGCCAGCAGTCTCCCGCGGGGCGAGCAGTACTTC	CASSLPRGEQYF
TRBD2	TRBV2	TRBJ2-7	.	TGTGCCAGCAGTGAGGGCCTAGCGGGGTTTAACGAGCAGTACTTC	CASSEGLAGFNEQYF
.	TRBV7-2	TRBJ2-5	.	TGTGCCAGCAGCTTGGGACTGGTCGAAGAGACCCAGTACTTC	CASSLGLVEETQYF
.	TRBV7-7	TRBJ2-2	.	TGTGCCAGCAGCTCCGGGACATGGGATGGGAGGGAGCTGTTTTTT	CASSSGTWDGRELFF
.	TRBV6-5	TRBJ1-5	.	TGTGCCAGCAGCTCCTCCGGGGGATCATTTCAGCCCCAGCATTTT	CASSSSGGSFQPQHF
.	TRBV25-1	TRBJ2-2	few	TGTGCCAGCAGTGATCCGGGGGGCCCGAACACCGGGGAGCTGTTTTTT	CASSDPGGPNTGELFF
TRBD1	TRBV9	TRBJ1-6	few	TGTGCCAGCAGCGGGGGACAGGGGTTAAACAATTCACCCCTCCACTTT	CASSGGQGLNNSPLHF
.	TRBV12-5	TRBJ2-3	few	TGTGCTAGTGGTTTGGTAGCTGATACGCAGTATTTT	CASGLVADTQYF
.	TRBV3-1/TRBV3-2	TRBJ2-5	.	TGTGCCAGCAGCCAAGACGGGCCAGGGAGAGGGGAGACCCAGTACTTC	CASSQDGPGRGETQYF
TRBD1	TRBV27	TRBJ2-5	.	TGTGCCAGTCAGGGGGCGGGGACCCAGTACTTC	CASQGAGTQYF
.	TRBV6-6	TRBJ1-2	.	TGTGCCAGCAGTCCCGCCGGGACGGACCTTGGCTACACCTTC	CASSPAGTDLGYTF
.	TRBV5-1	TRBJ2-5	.	TGCGCCAGCAGCCTTCAGCTACAAGAGACCCAGTACTTC	CASSLQLQETQYF
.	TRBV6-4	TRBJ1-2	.	TGTGCCAGCAGCCCAGAGGGTTCTATCGCCTATGGCTACACCTTC	CASSPEGSIAYGYTF
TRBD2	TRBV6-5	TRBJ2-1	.	TGTGCCAGCAAGCCTTTAGCGGGAGGATTAAATGAGCAGTTCTTC	CASKPLAGGLNEQFF
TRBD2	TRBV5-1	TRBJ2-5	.	TGCGCCAGCAGCTTACGGACTAGCGGGAACCAAGAGACCCAGTACTTC	CASSLRTSGNQETQYF
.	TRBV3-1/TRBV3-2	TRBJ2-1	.	TGTGCCAGCAGCCTTCTAGGGGGTTCCTACAATGAGCAGTTCTTC	CASSLLGGSYNEQFF
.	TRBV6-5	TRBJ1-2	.	TGTGCCAGCAGTTACGGTGTCAGTTTAAACTATGGCTACACCTTC	CASSYGVSLNYGYTF
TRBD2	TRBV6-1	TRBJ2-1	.	TGTGCCAGCAGTGAAGGACTAGCGGGAGGGCTGGATGAGCAGTTCTTC	CASSEGLAGGLDEQFF
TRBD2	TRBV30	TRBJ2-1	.	TGTGTACTAGCGGGAGCCTGGGATGAGCAGTTCTTC	CVLAGAWDEQFF
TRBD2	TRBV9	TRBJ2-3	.	TGTGCCAGCAGCCTTCACTCACGGGGGGATTTAGATACGCAGTATTTT	CASSLHSRGDLDTQYF
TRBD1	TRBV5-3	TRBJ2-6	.	TGTGCCAGAAGCACAGACAGGGGTAGGGGGGGGGCCAACGTCCTGACTTTC	CARSTDRGRGGANVLTF
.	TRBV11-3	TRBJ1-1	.	TGTGCCAGCAGCTTAGGTAGATACACTGAAGCTTTCTTT	CASSLGRYTEAFF
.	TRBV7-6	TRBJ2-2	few	TGTGCCAGCAGCTTATATTCTCACTCGAACACCGGGGAGCTGTTTTTT	CASSLYSHSNTGELFF
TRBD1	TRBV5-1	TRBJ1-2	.	TGCGCCAGCAGCCCCCTGACAGGGGACGGTGGCTACACCTTC	CASSPLTGDGGYTF
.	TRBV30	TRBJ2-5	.	TGTGCCTGGAGTGTTGGGGGGAAAGAGACCCAGTACTTC	CAWSVGGKETQYF
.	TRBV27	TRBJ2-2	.	TGTGCCAGCAGTACTCAGAACACCGGGGAGCTGTTTTTT	CASSTQNTGELFF
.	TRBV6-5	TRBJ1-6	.	TGTGCCAGCAGGCTCTCCGGGGGCAATTCACCCCTCCACTTT	CASRLSGGNSPLHF
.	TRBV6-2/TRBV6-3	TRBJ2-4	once	TGTGCCAGCAGTTACTCCTCTACCGATGGGATTCAGTACTTC	CASSYSSTDGIQYF
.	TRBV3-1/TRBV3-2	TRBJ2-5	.	TGTGCCAGCAGCCTACCGGGAGTACAAGAGACCCAGTACTTC	CASSLPGVQETQYF
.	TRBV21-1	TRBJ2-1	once	TGTGCCAGCAGCAAAGGGCCGGTTTTTACTAGCTGTTATCCTAATGAGCAGTTCTTC	CASSKGPVFTSCYPNEQFF
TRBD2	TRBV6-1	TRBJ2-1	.	TGTGCCAGCAGCCCGGGACTATTAAATGAGCAGTTCTTC	CASSPGLLNEQFF
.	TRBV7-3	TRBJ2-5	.	TGTGCCAGCAGCTTAATGGGAGGAGAACAAGAGACCCAGTACTTC	CASSLMGGEQETQYF
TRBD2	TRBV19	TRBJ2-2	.	TGTGCCAGTAGTGGGAGCGGGGGCACCGGGGAGCTGTTTTTT	CASSGSGGTGELFF
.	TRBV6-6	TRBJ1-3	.	TGTGCCACCCGCCCCGGGGACACCATATATTTT	CATRPGDTIYF
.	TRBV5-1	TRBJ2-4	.	TGCGCCAGCAGCTTGGGGGGTACGGGAAACATTCAGTACTTC	CASSLGGTGNIQYF
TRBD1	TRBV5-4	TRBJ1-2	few	TGTGCCAGCAGCTCCGGGACAGGGCCCTCTAGGACCTTC	CASSSGTGPSRTF
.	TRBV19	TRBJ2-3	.	TGTGCCAGTAGTAGGGCCGACTCACCCACAGATACGCAGTATTTT	CASSRADSPTDTQYF
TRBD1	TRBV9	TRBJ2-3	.	TGTGCCAGCAGCGTAGAGGGGGACAGGGGCACAGATACGCAGTATTTT	CASSVEGDRGTDTQYF
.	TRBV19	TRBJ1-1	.	TGTGCCAGTAGTATAGTTCAGGCGAACACTGAAGCTTTCTTT	CASSIVQANTEAFF